The 32 T cell receptor beta chains given below trace back to one sample, sequenced in a study of blood T cell repertoires in COVID-19. The table came from immunoSEQ multiplex PCR; TCRdb's copy has only in-frame clones and leaves some out. The sample holds 60,000 to 90,000 clones, 75% to 90% seen once. The source material was peripheral blood. Receptors originate from a human donor in a cohort sampled during active COVID-19.

This clone showed up just a few times. The genes are TRBV5-1 and TRBJ2-5; D uncertain. This CDR3 is 14 amino acids long. Germline V CDR1 and CDR2: SGHRS, YFSETQ. The V end was cut by 0 bases, the J end by 2 bases, with 8 bases between. CDR3 DNA sequence: TGCGCCAGCAGCTTGGTAGGCGGACAAGAGACCCAGTACTTC. The encoded protein is CASSLVGGQETQYF.

V is TRBV29-1 and J is TRBJ2-7, with D perhaps matching TRBD1 (6 bases). This CDR3 is built from 11 residues. Per germline, CDR1 SQVTM and CDR2 ANQGSEA. Trimming removed 6 bases from V and 2 bases from J, with 8 bases in between. This chain's CDR3 is CSVRDTYEQYF. In nucleotides, the CDR3 is TGCAGCGTCCGGGACACCTACGAGCAGTACTTC.

V and J are TRBV2 and TRBJ2-1; 15 bases are a match to TRBD2. CDR1 and CDR2 (germline): SNHLY, FYNNEI. V shed 6 bases and J 7 bases; nucleotides not matched to a gene: 7. The CDR3 totals 16 residues. CDR3 nucleotides: TGTGCCAGCAGCGCTGGACTAGCGGGGGGGAATAATGAGCAGTTCTTC. It yields the protein CASSAGLAGGNNEQFF. The variable domain in full, completed from reference TRBV2 and TRBJ2-1, reads EPEVTQTPSHQVTQMGQEVILRCVPISNHLYFYWYRQILGQKVEFLVSFYNNEISEKSEIFDDQFSVERPDGSNFTLKIRSTKLEDSAMYFCASSAGLAGGNNEQFFGPGTRLTVL.

Note on this clone: Sequence at one end of the junction differs from germline and may be a read error. The chain joins TRBV18 to TRBJ2-5; 7 positions match TRBD1. Per the germline V gene, CDR1 is KGHSH and CDR2 is LQKENI. The CDR3 consists of 14 residues. CDR3 region: CASSPTGDQETQYF. CDR3 coding DNA: TGTGCCAGCTCACCAACAGGGGACCAGGAGACCCAGTACTTC.

This sequence joins TRBV7-8 and TRBJ1-4, with a tentative D call TRBD1 (5 bases). This CDR3 comprises 16 residues. Germline V gives CDR1 SGHVS, CDR2 FQNEAQ. The V gene lost 4 bases and the J gene lost 6 bases, with 18 bases spanning the gap. The CDR3 is CASSYYQGDGDEKLFF. DNA of the CDR3: TGTGCCAGCAGCTATTACCAGGGCGATGGGGATGAAAAACTGTTTTTT.

The chain employs TRBV18 and TRBJ1-2; 8 bases line up with TRBD1. The CDR3 is 15 amino acids. Germline-derived CDR1 and CDR2 are KGHSH and LQKENI. After removal of 6 bases from V and 4 bases from J, the junction contained 10 bases not matched to a gene. CDR3 in amino acids: CASSLDRTGIYGYTF. DNA of the CDR3: TGTGCCAGCTCCCTTGATAGGACAGGGATCTATGGCTACACCTTC.

This chain joins TRBV7-2 and TRBJ1-2; unclear D gene. Germline V lookup: CDR1 SGHTA, CDR2 FQGNSA. The CDR3 loop spans 12 amino acids. V shed 2 bases and J shed 6 bases, with 7 bases lying between them. CDR3 bases: TGTGCCAGCAGCTTATACACCAATGGCTACACCTTC. The encoded protein is CASSLYTNGYTF.

This clone appeared once. The chain joins TRBV19 to TRBJ1-5, with TRBD1 matching 11 bases. This CDR3 contains 15 residues. V trimming: 6 bases; J trimming: 4 bases; junction bases outside the gene matches: 5. The germline CDR1 and CDR2 sequences are LNHDA and SQIVND (reference sequence). CDR3 sequence reads: CASSGQGAGNQPQHF. CDR3 nucleotides: TGTGCCAGTAGCGGACAGGGGGCAGGAAATCAGCCCCAGCATTTT.

The rearrangement joins TRBV6-5 to TRBJ1-3, with a weak D call TRBD1 (6 bases). The CDR3 sequence is 14 residues long. Germline CDR1 MNHEY, CDR2 SVGAGI. The V end lost 6 bases, the J end lost 0 bases, and 9 bases lay between the germline ends. This chain's CDR3 is CASRDSISGNTIYF. The CDR3 DNA sequence: TGTGCCAGCAGGGACAGCATCTCTGGAAACACCATATATTTT.

The chain is built from TRBV15 and TRBJ2-5, with 10 bases that match TRBD1. The germline CDR1 and CDR2 sequences are LNHNV and YYDKDF (reference sequence). J lost 5 bases, V lost 3 bases, and 12 bases had no gene match. The CDR3 has 17 amino acids. The DNA for the CDR3 is TGTGCCACCAGCAGGTCGACTCCGGGACAGGGGTGGGAGACCCAGTACTTC. This codes for CATSRSTPGQGWETQYF. Complete variable domain (other parts from reference TRBV15 and TRBJ2-5): DAMVIQNPRYQVTQFGKPVTLSCSQTLNHNVMYWYQQKSSQAPKLLFHYYDKDFNNEADTPDNFQSRRPNTSFCFLDIRSPGLGDTAMYLCATSRSTPGQGWETQYFGPGTRLLVL.

The chain is built from TRBV6-4 and TRBJ2-2; tentatively, D is TRBD1 (5 bases). Per germline, CDR1 MRHNA and CDR2 SNTAGT. V was clipped by 3 bases and J by 0 bases, with 8 bases between them. The CDR3 loop spans 15 amino acids. CDR3 sequence: CASSEGRANTGELFF. CDR3 nucleotide sequence: TGTGCCAGCAGTGAGGGCAGGGCGAACACCGGGGAGCTGTTTTTT.

The rearrangement uses TRBV25-1 and TRBJ2-5; 7 nucleotides agree with TRBD2. V dropped 4 bases and J dropped 6; count of bases not matched to a gene: 11. The CDR3 spans 15 residues. Germline CDR1 and CDR2: MGHDK and SYGVNS. CDR3 nucleotides: TGTGCCAGCAGTGGGGAGGGTGGTTCTCTGCAGACCCAGTACTTC. Amino acids: CASSGEGGSLQTQYF.

The rearrangement uses TRBV28 and TRBJ1-5, with TRBD1 identical over 8 bases. The CDR3 contains 16 residues. The V segment lost 6 bases and the J segment 1 base; nucleotides outside the gene matches: 8. Per the germline V gene, CDR1 is MDHEN and CDR2 is SYDVKM. CDR3 region: CASSSIGQGSNQPQHF. Here the CDR3 DNA reads TGTGCCAGCAGCTCTATAGGACAGGGAAGCAATCAGCCCCAGCATTTT.

The chain recombines TRBV11-3 with TRBJ2-7, with a weak D call TRBD2 (5 bases). The CDR3 loop spans 13 amino acids. The V end lost 5 bases, the J end lost 4 bases, and 12 bases lay between the germline ends. Germline CDR1 is SGHNT and CDR2 is YENEEA. The CDR3 region has the DNA TGTGCCAGCAGCCATCAGGACTGGTACGAGCAGTACTTC. This translates into CASSHQDWYEQYF.

This rearrangement joins TRBV28 to TRBJ2-5; D possibly corresponds to TRBD2 (6 bases). CDR3 length equals 15 residues. Per germline, CDR1 MDHEN and CDR2 SYDVKM. The V end lost 5 bases, the J end lost 5 bases, and 18 bases lay between the germline ends. The CDR3 DNA reads TGTGCCAGCAGTCTACCGCCGGGTGGGAGGGAGACCCAGTACTTC. This encodes CASSLPPGGRETQYF.

The chain links TRBV5-4 to TRBJ1-2; 8 nucleotides match TRBD1. The CDR3 extends over 14 amino acids. In germline, CDR1 is SGHNT, CDR2 YYREEE (reference sequence). The trim removed 3 bases at V and 10 bases at J, leaving 11 bases unmatched. DNA of the CDR3: TGTGCCAGCAGCTCCGGACAGGGTCCGGTTGCCTACACCTTC. Its protein is CASSSGQGPVAYTF. Drawing the rest from reference TRBV5-4 and TRBJ1-2, the complete variable domain is ETGVTQSPTHLIKTRGQQVTLRCSSQSGHNTVSWYQQALGQGPQFIFQYYREEENGRGNFPPRFSGLQFPNYSSELNVNALELDDSALYLCASSSGQGPVAYTFGSGTRLTVV.

The chain couples TRBV7-9 to TRBJ1-1; a weak D match, TRBD1 (6 bases). CDR3 size: 15 residues. Trimming stripped 3 bases from V and 0 bases from J, with 11 bases between. CDR1 and CDR2 from the germline V gene are SEHNR and FQNEAQ (reference sequence). The CDR3 coding sequence is TGTGCCAGCAGCTTCTACGGACAGATGAACACTGAAGCTTTCTTT. Translated, it gives CASSFYGQMNTEAFF.

The table lists this clone with a few counts. The chain uses TRBV4-2 and TRBJ1-2, with D possibly TRBD1 on 6 matching bases. V was cut by 1 base and J by 1 base, with 10 bases left in between. The germline CDR1 and CDR2 sequences are LGHNA and YNFKEQ. CDR3 length: 15 residues. CDR3 bases: TGTGCCAGCAGCCAAGTTGCAGGGGATAACTATGGCTACACCTTC. Its translation: CASSQVAGDNYGYTF.

This chain joins TRBV7-8 and TRBJ1-6; 8 nucleotides align to TRBD1. CDR1 is SGHVS, CDR2 FQNEAQ, per germline. The CDR3 extends over 16 amino acids. J gave up 10 bases and V 5 bases, and 13 bases lay outside the gene matches. The CDR3 DNA is TGTGCCAGCAGCAAAACCGGACAGGGAGTTGTCTCACCCCTCCACTTT. Its protein is CASSKTGQGVVSPLHF.

The rearrangement uses TRBV5-6 and TRBJ2-7; 10 bases are a match to TRBD1. The V gene's germline CDR1 is SGHDT and CDR2 YYEEEE. The CDR3 runs 15 residues. V shed 5 bases and J 5 bases; nucleotides not matched to a gene: 10. For the CDR3, the DNA is TGTGCCAGCAGAGTTAGGACAGGGGGTGGGGACGAGCAGTACTTC. As protein: CASRVRTGGGDEQYF. The full variable domain, its missing parts supplied by reference TRBV5-6 and TRBJ2-7, is DAGVTQSPTHLIKTRGQQVTLRCSPKSGHDTVSWYQQALGQGPQFIFQYYEEEERQRGNFPDRFSGHQFPNYSSELNVNALLLGDSALYLCASRVRTGGGDEQYFGPGTRLTVT.

CDR3 sequence: CASSSDRGPTKLYEQYF. CDR3 bases: TGTGCCAGCAGCTCGGACAGGGGGCCTACCAAACTCTACGAGCAGTACTTC. The chain recombines TRBV28 with TRBJ2-7; 11 positions match TRBD1. The CDR3 extends over 17 amino acids. Germline CDR1 MDHEN, CDR2 SYDVKM. Trimming at V came to 6 bases and at J to 3 bases, leaving 13 bases not matched to a gene.

As DNA, the CDR3 is TGTGCCAGCAGCCAAGTTGGACAGGGGGGCTCACCCCTCCACTTT. Its protein is CASSQVGQGGSPLHF. The V and J genes are TRBV3-1 (or the pseudogene TRBV3-2) and TRBJ1-6; 10 positions agree with TRBD1. The CDR3 is 15 residues long. Trimming at V came to 1 base and at J to 10 bases, leaving 4 bases not matched to a gene. Germline CDR1 LGHDT, CDR2 YNNKEL (reference sequence).

The chain employs TRBV7-8 and TRBJ1-6, with D perhaps TRBD1 (5 bases). Germline values: CDR1 SGHVS, CDR2 FQNEAQ. Trimming took off 5 bases at V and 4 bases at J, with 9 bases between the two ends. This CDR3 is built from 14 residues. CDR3 residues: CASSPDIYNSPLHF. The CDR3 region has the DNA TGTGCCAGCAGCCCGGACATATATAATTCACCCCTCCACTTT. The whole variable domain, filled in from reference TRBV7-8 and TRBJ1-6, reads GAGVSQSPRYKVAKRGQDVALRCDPISGHVSLFWYQQALGQGPEFLTYFQNEAQLDKSGLPSDRFFAERPEGSVSTLKIQRTQQEDSAVYLCASSPDIYNSPLHFGNGTRLTVT.

The chain couples TRBV29-1 to TRBJ1-1, with TRBD1 as a possible D gene (6 bases). Germline V gene data show CDR1 as SQVTM and CDR2 as ANQGSEA. This CDR3 is 11 amino acids long. Trimming removed 5 bases at V and 8 bases at J, with 12 bases between. CDR3 DNA sequence: TGCAGCGTTAGGGGGAGTGAAGAAGCTTTCTTT. This sequence encodes CSVRGSEEAFF.

The rearrangement joins TRBV7-9 to TRBJ2-3, with 8 positions matching TRBD1. The J segment lost 0 bases and the V segment lost 5 bases, leaving 7 bases of the junction unmatched. The CDR3 totals 16 residues. The germline V gene encodes CDR1 SEHNR and CDR2 FQNEAQ (reference sequence). The CDR3 sequence: CASSERTGWSTDTQYF. Here the CDR3 DNA reads TGTGCCAGCAGCGAACGGACAGGGTGGAGCACAGATACGCAGTATTTT. Full variable domain (missing parts from reference TRBV7-9 and TRBJ2-3): DTGVSQNPRHKITKRGQNVTFRCDPISEHNRLYWYRQTLGQGPEFLTYFQNEAQLEKSRLLSDRFSAERPKGSFSTLEIQRTEQGDSAMYLCASSERTGWSTDTQYFGPGTRLTVL.

The chain employs TRBV7-2 and TRBJ2-1, with TRBD2 identical over 8 bases. Germline V lookup: CDR1 SGHTA, CDR2 FQGNSA. This CDR3 is 15 amino acids long. The trim removed 5 bases at V and 5 bases at J, leaving 8 bases unmatched. Written as DNA, the CDR3 is TGTGCCAGCAGCCCATTAGGTAGCGGGGACAATGAGCAGTTCTTC. This translates into CASSPLGSGDNEQFF.

The chain carries TRBV9 and TRBJ1-1, with 7 positions matching TRBD1. The CDR3 has 15 residues. V was clipped by 3 bases and J by 3 bases; unmatched bases: 8. Germline V gene data show CDR1 as SGDLS and CDR2 as YYNGEE. CDR3 DNA sequence: TGTGCCAGCAGCGCTACCGTCACAGGGGACACTGAAGCTTTCTTT. Translation: CASSATVTGDTEAFF.

The chain joins TRBV5-1 to TRBJ1-3, with TRBD1 matching 10 bases. Germline CDR1 SGHRS, CDR2 YFSETQ. V gave up 3 bases and J gave up 1 base; unmatched junction bases: 1. There are 15 residues in the CDR3. CDR3 nucleotides: TGCGCCAGCAGCTCGGGACAGGGGTCTGGAAACACCATATATTTT. This codes for CASSSGQGSGNTIYF.

V usage is TRBV11-2 and J usage is TRBJ1-1; D is uncertain. Germline CDR1 reads SGHAT; CDR2 reads FQNNGV. The V and J ends lost 2 bases and 2 bases respectively, with 6 bases between them. The CDR3 extends over 13 amino acids. The CDR3 here is CASSLTRNTEAFF. The CDR3 DNA reads as TGTGCCAGCAGCTTAACAAGAAACACTGAAGCTTTCTTT.

The chain couples TRBV5-1 to TRBJ2-7, with 11 bases that match TRBD1. CDR3 length: 16 amino acids. Germline CDR1 and CDR2: SGHRS and YFSETQ. Trimming at V came to 4 bases and at J to 5 bases, leaving 11 bases not matched to a gene. The CDR3 here is CASSLNPGQGEHEQYF. The DNA for the CDR3 is TGCGCCAGCAGCCTGAATCCGGGACAGGGGGAACACGAGCAGTACTTC.

This clone was seen only a few times. V and J are TRBV28 and TRBJ1-6, with unresolved D. The CDR3 runs 13 residues. Germline V CDR1 and CDR2: MDHEN, SYDVKM. V dropped 7 bases and J dropped 4 bases, with 8 bases sitting between them. CDR3 nucleotides: TGTGCCAGCATGAGAGTATATAATTCACCCCTCCACTTT. It encodes CASMRVYNSPLHF.

This sequence joins TRBV11-3 and TRBJ1-1, with unresolved D. The CDR3 is 13 amino acids. Germline V gene lookup returns CDR1 SGHNT and CDR2 YENEEA. The V end was cut by 0 bases, the J end by 4 bases, with 6 bases between. DNA of the CDR3: TGTGCCAGCAGCTTAGAGTCGTTCACTGAAGCTTTCTTT. It yields the protein CASSLESFTEAFF.